The 9 T cell receptor beta chains reported below all come from one sample, sequenced in a study of shared clonotypes between healthy human individuals. Clones were read by immunoSEQ multiplex PCR, and TCRdb kept only the in-frame ones, dropping some. The sample includes 980,000 or so clones, over 75% of them seen just once. The sample consisted of memory CD4+ T cells sorted from blood. Subset indicated: CD45RA-negative fraction. Every receptor here comes from a man in his late teens or twenties in good health.

The chain joins TRBV14 to TRBJ1-2; D is ambiguous. The V end was cut by 0 bases, the J end by 4 bases, with 9 bases between. Germline CDR1 and CDR2: SGHDN and FVKESK. The CDR3 runs 14 residues. Written as DNA, the CDR3 is TGTGCCAGCAGCCAAGATCAATGGTCCTATGGCTACACCTTC. This sequence encodes CASSQDQWSYGYTF.

The CDR3 loop is CASSISRVVNTEAFF. As DNA, the CDR3 is TGTGCCAGTAGTATCTCCCGGGTGGTCAACACTGAAGCTTTCTTT. The V call is TRBV19, the J call TRBJ1-1; no clear D gene. Trimming cost V 3 bases and J 2 bases, with 13 bases left between them. Germline assignment: CDR1 LNHDA and CDR2 SQIVND (reference sequence). There are 15 residues in the CDR3.

This clone has only one observation. The chain links TRBV7-2 to TRBJ2-2; a possible D gene is TRBD2 (6 bases). The CDR3 extends over 18 amino acids. Looked up from germline, CDR1 is SGHTA and CDR2 is FQGNSA. Trimming took off 5 bases at V and 1 base at J, with 20 bases between the two ends. The CDR3 DNA reads TGTGCCAGCAGCAAGAACAATATCCGGGAGAAGAACACCGGGGAGCTGTTTTTT. Translated: CASSKNNIREKNTGELFF.

Only one count was recorded for this clone. This chain uses TRBV28 with TRBJ1-5, with no clear D. The germline gives CDR1 MDHEN, CDR2 SYDVKM. The CDR3 is 12 residues long. Trimming cost V 5 bases and J 3 bases, with 5 bases left between them. The chain's CDR3 is CASSRFNQPQHF. The CDR3 nucleotides read TGTGCCAGCAGTAGATTCAATCAGCCCCAGCATTTT. Supplemented by reference TRBV28 and TRBJ1-5, the full variable domain reads DVKVTQSSRYLVKRTGEKVFLECVQDMDHENMFWYRQDPGLGLRLIYFSYDVKMKEKGDIPEGYSVSREKKERFSLILESASTNQTSMYLCASSRFNQPQHFGDGTRLSIL.

This rearrangement joins TRBV9 to TRBJ2-1, with TRBD2 matching over 14 bases. CDR3 length: 15 residues. Germline CDR1 and CDR2: SGDLS and YYNGEE. The V segment lost 4 bases and the J segment 7 bases; nucleotides outside the gene matches: 4. CDR3 amino acids: CASSSRTSGRNEQFF. The CDR3 bases are TGTGCCAGCAGCTCACGGACTAGCGGGAGGAATGAGCAGTTCTTC.

The chain is built from TRBV5-4 and TRBJ2-1; D is uncertain. Between the trimmed V and J ends, which lost 4 bases and 6 bases, there was a span of 11 bases. This CDR3 has 13 residues. Germline loops: CDR1 SGHNT, CDR2 YYREEE (reference sequence). The CDR3: CASSPWTSNEQFF. DNA of the CDR3: TGTGCCAGCAGCCCGTGGACCTCCAATGAGCAGTTCTTC.

The chain carries TRBV9 and TRBJ1-6; 8 bases are shared with TRBD1. V gave up 3 bases and J gave up 6 bases; unmatched junction bases: 5. This CDR3 has 15 residues. Germline V gene data show CDR1 as SGDLS and CDR2 as YYNGEE. In DNA, the CDR3 is TGTGCCAGCAGCGCGCAGGGGGCTTCTAATTCACCCCTCCACTTT. The encoded protein is CASSAQGASNSPLHF.

This chain uses TRBV2 with TRBJ1-5, with 9 bases matching TRBD1. Looked up from germline, CDR1 is SNHLY and CDR2 is FYNNEI. This CDR3 comprises 15 residues. The V and J ends lost 9 bases and 7 bases, in that order; junction bases with no gene match: 13. The CDR3 loop is CASGGGQGYVQPQHF. CDR3 coding DNA: TGTGCCAGTGGGGGAGGACAGGGGTATGTGCAGCCCCAGCATTTT.

This chain uses TRBV6-5 with TRBJ2-5; TRBD1 aligns across 9 bases. With 7 bases clipped from V and 1 base from J, the junction kept 4 bases outside the gene matches. Germline loops: CDR1 MNHEY, CDR2 SVGAGI. The CDR3 covers 14 residues. In nucleotides, the CDR3 is TGTGCCAGCATGCCGACAGGGGGCCAAGAGACCCAGTACTTC. Translation gives CASMPTGGQETQYF.